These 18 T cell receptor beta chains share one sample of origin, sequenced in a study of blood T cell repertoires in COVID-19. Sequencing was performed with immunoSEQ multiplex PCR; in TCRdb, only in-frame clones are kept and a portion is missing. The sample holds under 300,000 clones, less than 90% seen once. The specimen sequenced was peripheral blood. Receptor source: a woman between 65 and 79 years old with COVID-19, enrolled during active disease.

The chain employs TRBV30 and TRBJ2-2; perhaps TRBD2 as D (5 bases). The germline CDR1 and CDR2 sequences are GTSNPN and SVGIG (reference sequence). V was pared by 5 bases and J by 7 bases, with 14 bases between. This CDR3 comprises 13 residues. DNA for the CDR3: TGTGCCTGGCGTCCGGGGAGCAACGGGGAGCTGTTTTTT. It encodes CAWRPGSNGELFF.

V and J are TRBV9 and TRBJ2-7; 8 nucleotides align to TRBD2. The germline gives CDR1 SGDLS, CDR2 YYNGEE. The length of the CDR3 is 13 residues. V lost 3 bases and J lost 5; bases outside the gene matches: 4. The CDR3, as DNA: TGTGCCAGCAGCGCCCCGGGAGGGAACGAGCAGTACTTC. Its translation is CASSAPGGNEQYF.

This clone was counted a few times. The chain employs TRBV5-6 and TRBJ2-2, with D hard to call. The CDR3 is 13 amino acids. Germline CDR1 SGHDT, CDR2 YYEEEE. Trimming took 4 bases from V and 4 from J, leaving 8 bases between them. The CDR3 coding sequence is TGTGCCAGCAGCGACAACCCCACCGGGGAGCTGTTTTTT. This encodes CASSDNPTGELFF.

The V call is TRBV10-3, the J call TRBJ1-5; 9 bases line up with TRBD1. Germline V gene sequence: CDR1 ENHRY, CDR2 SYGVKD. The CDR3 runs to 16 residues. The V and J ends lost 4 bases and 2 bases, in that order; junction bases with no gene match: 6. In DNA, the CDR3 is TGTGCCATCAGTGTTGGGGGACAGGGCGGCAATCAGCCCCAGCATTTT. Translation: CAISVGGQGGNQPQHF.

CDR3 protein: CASSNFYEQYF. CDR3 nucleotides: TGTGCCAGCAGTAACTTTTACGAGCAGTACTTC. The chain carries TRBV7-9 and TRBJ2-7; D is undetermined. Germline CDR1 is SEHNR and CDR2 is FQNEAQ (reference sequence). V gave up 6 bases and J gave up 4 bases, with 7 bases separating them. CDR3 length: 11 residues.

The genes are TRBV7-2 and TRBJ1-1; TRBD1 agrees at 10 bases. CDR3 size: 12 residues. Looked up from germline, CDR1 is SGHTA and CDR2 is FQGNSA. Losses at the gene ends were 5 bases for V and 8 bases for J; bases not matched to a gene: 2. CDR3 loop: CASSRDRGEAFF. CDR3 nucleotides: TGTGCCAGCAGCCGGGACAGGGGCGAAGCTTTCTTT.

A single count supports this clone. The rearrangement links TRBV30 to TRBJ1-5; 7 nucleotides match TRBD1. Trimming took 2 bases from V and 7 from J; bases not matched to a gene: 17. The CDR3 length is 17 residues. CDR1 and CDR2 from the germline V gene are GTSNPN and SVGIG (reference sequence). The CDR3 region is CAWSLGSTGPLRQPQHF. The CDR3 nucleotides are TGTGCCTGGAGTCTAGGGTCGACAGGGCCTCTAAGACAGCCCCAGCATTTT. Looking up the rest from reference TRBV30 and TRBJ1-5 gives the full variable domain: SQTIHQWPATLVQPVGSPLSLECTVEGTSNPNLYWYRQAAGRGLQLLFYSVGIGQISSEVPQNLSASRPQDRQFILSSKKLLLSDSGFYLCAWSLGSTGPLRQPQHFGDGTRLSIL.

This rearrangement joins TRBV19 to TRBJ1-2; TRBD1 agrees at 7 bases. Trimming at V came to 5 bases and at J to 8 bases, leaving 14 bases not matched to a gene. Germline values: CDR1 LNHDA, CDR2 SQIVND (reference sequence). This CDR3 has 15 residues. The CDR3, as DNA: TGTGCCAGTAGTCCCGGGACAGCGTTGTCTGGCGGCTACACCTTC. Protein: CASSPGTALSGGYTF. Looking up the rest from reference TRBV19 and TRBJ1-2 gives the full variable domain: DGGITQSPKYLFRKEGQNVTLSCEQNLNHDAMYWYRQDPGQGLRLIYYSQIVNDFQKGDIAEGYSVSREKKESFPLTVTSAQKNPTAFYLCASSPGTALSGGYTFGSGTRLTVV.

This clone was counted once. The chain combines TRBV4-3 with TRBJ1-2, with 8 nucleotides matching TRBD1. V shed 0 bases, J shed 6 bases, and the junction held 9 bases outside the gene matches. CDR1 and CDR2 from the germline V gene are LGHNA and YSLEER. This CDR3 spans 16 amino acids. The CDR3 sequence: CASSQDWGTGLDGYTF. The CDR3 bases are TGCGCCAGCAGCCAAGATTGGGGGACAGGTCTTGATGGCTACACCTTC.

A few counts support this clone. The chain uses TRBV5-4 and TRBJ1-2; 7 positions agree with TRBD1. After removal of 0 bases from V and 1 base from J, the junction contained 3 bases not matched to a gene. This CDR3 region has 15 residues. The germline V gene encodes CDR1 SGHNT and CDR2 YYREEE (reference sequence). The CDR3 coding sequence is TGTGCCAGCAGCTTGGATGGGACAGTTAACTATGGCTACACCTTC. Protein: CASSLDGTVNYGYTF.

CDR3 coding DNA: TGTGCCAGCAGTTTGAACGGGAGAGGCTACACCTTC. Protein: CASSLNGRGYTF. The chain combines TRBV12-3 or TRBV12-4 with TRBJ1-2; the D is unclear. V shed 3 bases and J shed 8 bases, with 10 bases lying between them. This CDR3 is built from 12 residues.

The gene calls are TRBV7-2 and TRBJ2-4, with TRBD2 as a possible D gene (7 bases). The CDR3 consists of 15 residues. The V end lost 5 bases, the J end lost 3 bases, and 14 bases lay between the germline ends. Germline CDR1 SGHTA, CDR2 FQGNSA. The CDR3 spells CTSSPTRGGKNIQYF. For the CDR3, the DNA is TGTACCAGCAGCCCAACGAGGGGGGGCAAAAACATTCAGTACTTC.

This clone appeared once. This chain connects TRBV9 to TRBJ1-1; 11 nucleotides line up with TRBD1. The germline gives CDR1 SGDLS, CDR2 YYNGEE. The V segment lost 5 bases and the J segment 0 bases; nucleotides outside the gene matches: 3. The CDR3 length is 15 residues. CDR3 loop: CASRGTGGLNTEAFF. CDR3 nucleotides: TGTGCCAGCAGAGGGACAGGGGGTTTGAACACTGAAGCTTTCTTT.

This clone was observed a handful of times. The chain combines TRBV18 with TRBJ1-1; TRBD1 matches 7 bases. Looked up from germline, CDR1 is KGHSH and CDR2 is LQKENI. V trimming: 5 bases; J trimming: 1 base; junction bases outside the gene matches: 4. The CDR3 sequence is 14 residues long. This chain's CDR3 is CASSRDSRNTEAFF. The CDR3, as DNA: TGTGCCAGCTCAAGGGACAGTCGGAACACTGAAGCTTTCTTT.

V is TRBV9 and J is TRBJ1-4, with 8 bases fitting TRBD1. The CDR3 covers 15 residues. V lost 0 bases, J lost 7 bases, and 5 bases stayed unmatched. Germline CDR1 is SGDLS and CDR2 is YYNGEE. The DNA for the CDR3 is TGTGCCAGCAGCGTAGCGGCAGGGGGCTTTGAAAAACTGTTTTTT. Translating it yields CASSVAAGGFEKLFF.

The CDR3 protein is CASSFDRNYGYTF. In nucleotides, the CDR3 is TGCGCCAGCAGCTTCGACAGAAACTATGGCTACACCTTC. V gene TRBV10-1 combines with J gene TRBJ1-2; tentative D call: TRBD1 (5 bases). V was shortened by 6 bases and J by 2 bases, with 10 bases between the two germline ends. This CDR3 has 13 residues. Germline CDR1 WNHNN, CDR2 SYGVQD (reference sequence).

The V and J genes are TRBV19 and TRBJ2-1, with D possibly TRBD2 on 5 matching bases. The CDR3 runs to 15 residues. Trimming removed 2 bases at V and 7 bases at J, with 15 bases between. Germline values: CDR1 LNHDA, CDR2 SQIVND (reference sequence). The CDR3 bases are TGTGCCAGTAGTATACTAGCTTTACAGAGGAATGAGCAGTTCTTC. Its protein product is CASSILALQRNEQFF. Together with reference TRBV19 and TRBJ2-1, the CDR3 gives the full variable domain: DGGITQSPKYLFRKEGQNVTLSCEQNLNHDAMYWYRQDPGQGLRLIYYSQIVNDFQKGDIAEGYSVSREKKESFPLTVTSAQKNPTAFYLCASSILALQRNEQFFGPGTRLTVL.

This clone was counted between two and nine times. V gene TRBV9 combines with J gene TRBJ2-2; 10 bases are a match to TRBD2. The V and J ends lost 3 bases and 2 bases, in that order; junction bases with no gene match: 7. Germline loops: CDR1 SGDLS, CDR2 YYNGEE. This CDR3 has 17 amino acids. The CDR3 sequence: CASSARPSGGNTGELFF. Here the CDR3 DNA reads TGTGCCAGCAGCGCCCGACCTAGCGGGGGTAACACCGGGGAGCTGTTTTTT.